This T cell receptor (beta chain) comes out of a study of blood T cell repertoires in COVID-19. Original processing notes: Estimated nucleated cell counts came from reference gene primer amplification. Clones were sequenced by immunoSEQ multiplex PCR, and TCRdb holds only the in-frame ones, with some missing. V and J calls plus clone size are reproduced from that table; the DNA served to infer D and trimming. The table records about 360,000 clones, around 84% of them present only once. The sequencing input was peripheral blood. This sequence originates from a human donor in a cohort sampled during active COVID-19.

The CDR3 DNA reads TGCGCCAGCAGTGCGGTAGAGACCCAGTACTTC. Translating gives CASSAVETQYF. The chain links TRBV10-2 to TRBJ2-5; no clear D. CDR1 is WSHSY and CDR2 is SAAADI in the germline V gene. This CDR3 is built from 11 residues. V lost 4 bases and J 4 bases, leaving 4 bases between the germline ends.